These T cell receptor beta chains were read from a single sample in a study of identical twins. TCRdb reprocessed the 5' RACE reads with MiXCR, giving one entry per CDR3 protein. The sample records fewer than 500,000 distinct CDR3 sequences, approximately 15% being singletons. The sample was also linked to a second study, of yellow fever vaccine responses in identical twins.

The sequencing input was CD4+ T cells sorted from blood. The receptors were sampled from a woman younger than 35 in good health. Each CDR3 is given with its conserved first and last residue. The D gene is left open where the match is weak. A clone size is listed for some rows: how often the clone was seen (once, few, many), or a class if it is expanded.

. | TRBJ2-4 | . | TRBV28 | CASSSPSRVAKNIQYF | TGTGCCAGCAGCTCCCCGTCTAGGGTAGCCAAAAACATTCAGTACTTC
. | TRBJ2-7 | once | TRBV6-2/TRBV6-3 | CASSYSQPGAYEQYF | TGTGCCAGCAGTTACTCCCAGCCAGGAGCCTACGAGCAGTACTTC
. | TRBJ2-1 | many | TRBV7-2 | CASSQHPTSNEQFF | TGTGCCAGCAGCCAACACCCGACTAGCAATGAGCAGTTCTTC
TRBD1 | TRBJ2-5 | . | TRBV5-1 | CASDRGFGETQYF | TGCGCCAGCGACAGGGGTTTCGGGGAGACCCAGTACTTC
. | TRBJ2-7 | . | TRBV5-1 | CASSHDGILGVDEQYF | TGCGCCAGCAGCCACGATGGTATATTGGGGGTGGACGAGCAGTACTTC
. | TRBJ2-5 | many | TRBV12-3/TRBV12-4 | CASSRRSQETQYF | TGTGCCAGCAGCCGGAGAAGTCAAGAGACCCAGTACTTC
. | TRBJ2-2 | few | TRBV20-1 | CSARMGLSGELFF | TGCAGTGCTAGAATGGGCCTTTCCGGGGAGCTGTTTTTT
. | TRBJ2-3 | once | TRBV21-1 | CASLATRQGSFTDTQYF | TGTGCCAGCTTAGCAACCAGGCAAGGATCATTCACAGATACGCAGTATTTT
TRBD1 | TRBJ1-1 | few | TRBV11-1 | CASSWKTGTGGSNTEAFF | TGTGCCAGCAGCTGGAAGACGGGGACAGGGGGGTCGAACACTGAAGCTTTCTTT
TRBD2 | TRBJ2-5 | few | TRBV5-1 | CASSSPRGYQETQYF | TGCGCCAGCAGCTCACCGCGGGGGTATCAAGAGACCCAGTACTTC
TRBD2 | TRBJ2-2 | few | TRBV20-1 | CSARDLRTSITGELFF | TGCAGTGCTAGAGATCTTAGGACTAGCATCACCGGGGAGCTGTTTTTT
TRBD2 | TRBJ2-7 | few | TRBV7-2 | CASRDSSGRFAEQYF | TGTGCCAGCAGAGACTCTAGCGGCCGTTTTGCCGAGCAGTACTTC
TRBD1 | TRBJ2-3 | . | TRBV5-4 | CAAERQGRTDTQYF | TGTGCCGCGGAGAGACAGGGTCGCACAGATACGCAGTATTTT
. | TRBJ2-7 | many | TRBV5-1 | CASSTTFTDEQYF | TGCGCCAGCAGCACAACTTTTACGGACGAGCAGTACTTC
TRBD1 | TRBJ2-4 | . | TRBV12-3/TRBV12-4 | CASSPSGQTIKVGAKNIQYF | TGTGCCAGCAGTCCATCGGGACAGACCATCAAGGTTGGAGCCAAAAACATTCAGTACTTC
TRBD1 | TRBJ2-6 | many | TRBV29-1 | CSTVTGSSGANVLTF | TGCAGCACTGTGACAGGGAGCTCTGGGGCCAACGTCCTGACTTTC
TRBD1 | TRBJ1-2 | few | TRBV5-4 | CAFPGQGNYGYTF | TGTGCCTTCCCGGGACAGGGGAACTATGGCTACACCTTC
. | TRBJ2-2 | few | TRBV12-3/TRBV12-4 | CASRLSGPAGELFF | TGTGCCAGCAGATTATCAGGGCCCGCCGGGGAGCTGTTTTTT
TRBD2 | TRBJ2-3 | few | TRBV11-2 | CASSLTGLAATDTQYF | TGTGCCAGCAGCTTGACGGGACTAGCGGCTACAGATACGCAGTATTTT
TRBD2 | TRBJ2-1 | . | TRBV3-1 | CASSAMTSGTYNEQFF | TGTGCCAGCAGCGCAATGACTAGCGGCACCTACAATGAGCAGTTCTTC
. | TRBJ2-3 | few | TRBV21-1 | CASSKAASGTHTQYF | TGTGCCAGCAGCAAAGCGGCTAGCGGGACCCATACGCAGTATTTT
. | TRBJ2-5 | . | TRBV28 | CASSSSTGQETQYF | TGTGCCAGCAGTTCCTCGACGGGCCAAGAGACCCAGTACTTC
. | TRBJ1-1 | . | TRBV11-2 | CASSLGLANLNTEAFF | TGTGCCAGCAGCTTAGGGCTCGCAAACCTGAACACTGAAGCTTTCTTT
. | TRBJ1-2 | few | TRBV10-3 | CAISGERGTTYGYTF | TGTGCCATCAGTGGGGAGCGGGGGACGACCTATGGCTACACCTTC
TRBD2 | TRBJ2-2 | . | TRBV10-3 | CATSGGTNTGELFF | TGTGCCACGAGCGGGGGAACGAACACCGGGGAGCTGTTTTTT
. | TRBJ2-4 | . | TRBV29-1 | CSVFGASDIQYF | TGCAGCGTTTTCGGGGCTTCGGACATTCAGTACTTC
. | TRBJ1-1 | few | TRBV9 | CASSSLPDGGGAFF | TGTGCCAGCAGCTCCCTCCCAGATGGGGGGGGAGCTTTCTTT
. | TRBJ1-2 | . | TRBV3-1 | CASTDGDSLYGYTF | TGTGCCAGCACCGATGGAGACAGCCTCTATGGCTACACCTTC
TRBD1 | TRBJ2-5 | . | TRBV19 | CATSTRTGVETQYF | TGTGCCACCTCTACCCGGACAGGCGTAGAGACCCAGTACTTC
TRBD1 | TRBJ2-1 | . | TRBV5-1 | CASSMTGFYNEQFF | TGCGCCAGCAGCATGACAGGGTTTTACAATGAGCAGTTCTTC
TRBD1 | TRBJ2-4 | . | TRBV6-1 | CASSGGAGNIQYF | TGTGCCAGTTCAGGGGGCGCCGGAAACATTCAGTACTTC
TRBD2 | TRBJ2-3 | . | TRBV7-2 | CASSSGLALTDTQYF | TGTGCCAGCAGCTCGGGACTAGCGCTTACAGATACGCAGTATTTT
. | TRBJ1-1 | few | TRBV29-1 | CSAGQGMTEAFF | TGCAGCGCCGGGCAGGGGATGACTGAAGCTTTCTTT
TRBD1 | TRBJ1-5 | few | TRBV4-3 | CASSQDGDRDQPQHF | TGCGCCAGCAGCCAAGACGGGGACAGAGATCAGCCCCAGCATTTT
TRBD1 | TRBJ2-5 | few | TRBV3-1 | CASSQRTGGGGVETQYF | TGTGCCAGCAGCCAAAGGACAGGGGGCGGTGGGGTGGAGACCCAGTACTTC
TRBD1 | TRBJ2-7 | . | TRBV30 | CAWSRDRYSYEQYF | TGTGCCTGGAGTAGGGACAGATACTCCTACGAGCAGTACTTC
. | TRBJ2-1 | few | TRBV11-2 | CASSLGPPDHYNEQFF | TGTGCCAGCAGCTTAGGTCCGCCAGACCACTACAATGAGCAGTTCTTC
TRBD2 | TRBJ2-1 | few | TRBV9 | CASSSASAGLAEKNEQFF | TGTGCCAGCAGCTCTGCCTCCGCGGGACTAGCGGAGAAAAATGAGCAGTTCTTC
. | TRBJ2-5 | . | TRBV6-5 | CASSSTTGWGGQETQYF | TGTGCCAGCAGTTCTACGACAGGTTGGGGAGGCCAAGAGACCCAGTACTTC
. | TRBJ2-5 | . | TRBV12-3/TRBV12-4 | CASSLRGPGETQYF | TGTGCCAGCAGTTTACGGGGACCGGGGGAGACCCAGTACTTC
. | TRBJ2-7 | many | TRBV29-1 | CSVEMDRPYEQYF | TGCAGCGTTGAAATGGACAGACCCTACGAGCAGTACTTC
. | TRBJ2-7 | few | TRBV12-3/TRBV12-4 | CASSLYQYEQYF | TGTGCCAGCAGTTTATATCAGTACGAGCAGTACTTC
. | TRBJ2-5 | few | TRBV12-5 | CASGPSGGGETQYF | TGTGCTAGTGGCCCGTCCGGGGGAGGAGAGACCCAGTACTTC
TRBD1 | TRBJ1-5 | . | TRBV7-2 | CASSEARQGRFNQPQHF | TGTGCCAGCAGCGAAGCCCGACAGGGCCGATTCAATCAGCCCCAGCATTTT
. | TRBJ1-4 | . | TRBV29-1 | CSVARGVNEKLFF | TGCAGCGTTGCAAGGGGGGTTAATGAAAAACTGTTTTTT
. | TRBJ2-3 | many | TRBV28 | CASSPPGGTDTQYF | TGTGCCAGCAGTCCCCCCGGGGGCACAGATACGCAGTATTTT
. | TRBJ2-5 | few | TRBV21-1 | CASSKEASGGAEETQYF | TGTGCCAGCAGCAAAGAGGCGAGCGGGGGGGCCGAAGAGACCCAGTACTTC
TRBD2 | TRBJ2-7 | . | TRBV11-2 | CASSSQLAGVYHEQYF | TGTGCCAGCAGCTCACAGCTAGCGGGAGTGTATCACGAGCAGTACTTC
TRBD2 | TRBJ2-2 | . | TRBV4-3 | CASSQTLAGGSGELFF | TGCGCCAGCAGCCAAACGCTAGCGGGAGGATCCGGGGAGCTGTTTTTT